Shown below are 8 T cell receptor beta chains from a single sample sequenced in a study of control samples from healthy donors and cancer patients. TCRdb's table, derived via immunoSEQ multiplex PCR, lists solely in-frame clones and lacks some. The sample has roughly 120,000 clones, about 89% seen once. The sample taken for sequencing was blood. Receptors originate from a woman aged 18-30 years in good health.

The chain links TRBV11-2 to TRBJ2-2; D might be TRBD1 (6 bases). The CDR3 length is 17 residues. Germline lookup yields CDR1 SGHAT and CDR2 FQNNGV. V was cut by 6 bases and J by 6 bases, with 23 bases left in between. DNA for the CDR3: TGTGCCAGCAGACCAATTACCGGGACACGGGTCTCCGGGGAGCTGTTTTTT. Protein sequence: CASRPITGTRVSGELFF.

This chain joins TRBV27 and TRBJ1-4, with TRBD1 matching 8 bases. With 5 bases clipped from V and 5 bases from J, the junction kept 4 bases outside the gene matches. Looked up from germline, CDR1 is MNHEY and CDR2 is SMNVEV (reference sequence). The length of the CDR3 is 14 residues. The CDR3 DNA follows: TGTGCCAGCAGTATGAACAGGGGGAATGAAAAACTGTTTTTT. It encodes CASSMNRGNEKLFF.

The chain combines TRBV19 with TRBJ1-5; maybe TRBD1 (5 bases). CDR1 is LNHDA, CDR2 SQIVND, per germline (reference sequence). Trimming stripped 3 bases from V and 5 bases from J, with 20 bases between. The CDR3 has 17 amino acids. CDR3 nucleotides: TGTGCCAGTAGTATCCCCTTGGGGACCCTTCCTTATCAGCCCCAGCATTTT. Translated, it gives CASSIPLGTLPYQPQHF.

The chain combines TRBV3-1 (or the pseudogene TRBV3-2) with TRBJ2-1; 11 bases line up with TRBD2. The V gene's germline CDR1 is LGHDT and CDR2 YNNKEL (reference sequence). The CDR3 covers 15 residues. V dropped 1 base and J dropped 8; count of bases not matched to a gene: 4. The CDR3 sequence: CASSQVLAGVDEQFF. DNA of the CDR3: TGTGCCAGCAGCCAAGTACTAGCGGGAGTCGATGAGCAGTTCTTC.

This chain uses TRBV19 with TRBJ2-1, with TRBD1 matching 9 bases. V was pared by 7 bases and J by 6 bases, with 7 bases of the junction left unmatched. In germline, CDR1 is LNHDA, CDR2 SQIVND (reference sequence). The CDR3 covers 14 residues. The CDR3 coding sequence is TGTGCCAGTAAGGACAGGGGTCACCTCAATGAGCAGTTCTTC. This gives the protein CASKDRGHLNEQFF.

The chain joins TRBV5-1 to TRBJ2-5; 10 bases align to TRBD2. Germline V CDR1 and CDR2: SGHRS, YFSETQ. The length of the CDR3 is 15 residues. V lost 10 bases and J lost 4; bases outside the gene matches: 13. The CDR3 nucleotides are TGCGCCCAGCAGGGCCCTAGCGGGAGTGCAGAGACCCAGTACTTC. It yields the protein CAQQGPSGSAETQYF.

The rearrangement joins TRBV7-3 to TRBJ2-1; 8 bases line up with TRBD2. V lost 8 bases and J lost 6; bases outside the gene matches: 9. The length of the CDR3 is 14 residues. The V gene's germline CDR1 is SGHTA and CDR2 FQGTGA. The CDR3 loop is CASAEGLGFNEQFF. The CDR3 DNA sequence: TGTGCCAGCGCCGAGGGACTAGGATTCAATGAGCAGTTCTTC.

V is TRBV7-2 and J is TRBJ2-7, with 8 bases aligning to TRBD2. Germline V gene sequence: CDR1 SGHTA, CDR2 FQGNSA. This CDR3 has 14 residues. V lost 5 bases, J lost 0 bases, and 3 bases stayed unmatched. The CDR3 region is CASSKGTSSYEQYF. The CDR3 DNA sequence: TGTGCCAGCAGCAAGGGGACTAGCTCCTACGAGCAGTACTTC.